These 4 T cell receptor beta chains originate from one sample sequenced in a study of memory CD4+ T cells and cytomegalovirus serostatus. Sequencing used immunoSEQ multiplex PCR; TCRdb keeps in-frame clones, though not all of them. The data hold just under 65,000 clones, with 70% to 80% observed a single time. Single viable CD3+CD4+CD8-CD45RO+ cells were sorted as the memory CD4+ T cells. Sequencing input: memory CD4+ T cells from blood. These receptors were obtained from an adult in good health and CMV-seronegative.

The chain recombines TRBV11-1 with TRBJ2-7, with 8 bases lining up with TRBD2. CDR3 length: 14 amino acids. The V gene end was trimmed by 5 bases and the J gene end by 1 base; junction bases not matched to a gene: 4. In germline, CDR1 is SGHAT, CDR2 FQDESV (reference sequence). The CDR3 DNA reads TGTGCCAGCAGCCGACTAGCGAGATCCTACGAGCAGTACTTC. This sequence encodes CASSRLARSYEQYF.

By share of the sample, this clone is medium-sized. The same CDR3 also results from other DNA sequences found in this sample. V and J are TRBV9 and TRBJ2-6, with 8 bases that match TRBD2. The J segment lost 0 bases and the V segment lost 0 bases, leaving 5 bases of the junction unmatched. Germline V gives CDR1 SGDLS, CDR2 YYNGEE. The CDR3 consists of 18 residues. In DNA, the CDR3 is TGTGCCAGCAGCGTAGGGGCGGGGGGCCTCTCTGGGGCCAACGTCCTGACTTTC. Translation: CASSVGAGGLSGANVLTF.

This clone came up a few times. V is TRBV11-2 and J is TRBJ2-5; perhaps TRBD1 as D (6 bases). The germline V gene has CDR1 SGHAT and CDR2 FQNNGV. The CDR3 sequence is 15 residues long. The V gene lost 2 bases and the J gene lost 4 bases, with 14 bases spanning the gap. The CDR3 region has the DNA TGTGCCAGCAGCTTAAACAGGGTTGGAGGAGAGACCCAGTACTTC. This sequence encodes CASSLNRVGGETQYF.

This chain joins TRBV7-9 and TRBJ2-2; 9 bases match TRBD1. Losses at the gene ends were 6 bases for V and 4 bases for J; bases not matched to a gene: 6. This CDR3 is 15 amino acids long. Looked up from germline, CDR1 is SEHNR and CDR2 is FQNEAQ (reference sequence). The CDR3 region is CASSFRDRATGELFF. In nucleotides, the CDR3 is TGTGCCAGCAGTTTCCGGGACAGGGCCACCGGGGAGCTGTTTTTT.